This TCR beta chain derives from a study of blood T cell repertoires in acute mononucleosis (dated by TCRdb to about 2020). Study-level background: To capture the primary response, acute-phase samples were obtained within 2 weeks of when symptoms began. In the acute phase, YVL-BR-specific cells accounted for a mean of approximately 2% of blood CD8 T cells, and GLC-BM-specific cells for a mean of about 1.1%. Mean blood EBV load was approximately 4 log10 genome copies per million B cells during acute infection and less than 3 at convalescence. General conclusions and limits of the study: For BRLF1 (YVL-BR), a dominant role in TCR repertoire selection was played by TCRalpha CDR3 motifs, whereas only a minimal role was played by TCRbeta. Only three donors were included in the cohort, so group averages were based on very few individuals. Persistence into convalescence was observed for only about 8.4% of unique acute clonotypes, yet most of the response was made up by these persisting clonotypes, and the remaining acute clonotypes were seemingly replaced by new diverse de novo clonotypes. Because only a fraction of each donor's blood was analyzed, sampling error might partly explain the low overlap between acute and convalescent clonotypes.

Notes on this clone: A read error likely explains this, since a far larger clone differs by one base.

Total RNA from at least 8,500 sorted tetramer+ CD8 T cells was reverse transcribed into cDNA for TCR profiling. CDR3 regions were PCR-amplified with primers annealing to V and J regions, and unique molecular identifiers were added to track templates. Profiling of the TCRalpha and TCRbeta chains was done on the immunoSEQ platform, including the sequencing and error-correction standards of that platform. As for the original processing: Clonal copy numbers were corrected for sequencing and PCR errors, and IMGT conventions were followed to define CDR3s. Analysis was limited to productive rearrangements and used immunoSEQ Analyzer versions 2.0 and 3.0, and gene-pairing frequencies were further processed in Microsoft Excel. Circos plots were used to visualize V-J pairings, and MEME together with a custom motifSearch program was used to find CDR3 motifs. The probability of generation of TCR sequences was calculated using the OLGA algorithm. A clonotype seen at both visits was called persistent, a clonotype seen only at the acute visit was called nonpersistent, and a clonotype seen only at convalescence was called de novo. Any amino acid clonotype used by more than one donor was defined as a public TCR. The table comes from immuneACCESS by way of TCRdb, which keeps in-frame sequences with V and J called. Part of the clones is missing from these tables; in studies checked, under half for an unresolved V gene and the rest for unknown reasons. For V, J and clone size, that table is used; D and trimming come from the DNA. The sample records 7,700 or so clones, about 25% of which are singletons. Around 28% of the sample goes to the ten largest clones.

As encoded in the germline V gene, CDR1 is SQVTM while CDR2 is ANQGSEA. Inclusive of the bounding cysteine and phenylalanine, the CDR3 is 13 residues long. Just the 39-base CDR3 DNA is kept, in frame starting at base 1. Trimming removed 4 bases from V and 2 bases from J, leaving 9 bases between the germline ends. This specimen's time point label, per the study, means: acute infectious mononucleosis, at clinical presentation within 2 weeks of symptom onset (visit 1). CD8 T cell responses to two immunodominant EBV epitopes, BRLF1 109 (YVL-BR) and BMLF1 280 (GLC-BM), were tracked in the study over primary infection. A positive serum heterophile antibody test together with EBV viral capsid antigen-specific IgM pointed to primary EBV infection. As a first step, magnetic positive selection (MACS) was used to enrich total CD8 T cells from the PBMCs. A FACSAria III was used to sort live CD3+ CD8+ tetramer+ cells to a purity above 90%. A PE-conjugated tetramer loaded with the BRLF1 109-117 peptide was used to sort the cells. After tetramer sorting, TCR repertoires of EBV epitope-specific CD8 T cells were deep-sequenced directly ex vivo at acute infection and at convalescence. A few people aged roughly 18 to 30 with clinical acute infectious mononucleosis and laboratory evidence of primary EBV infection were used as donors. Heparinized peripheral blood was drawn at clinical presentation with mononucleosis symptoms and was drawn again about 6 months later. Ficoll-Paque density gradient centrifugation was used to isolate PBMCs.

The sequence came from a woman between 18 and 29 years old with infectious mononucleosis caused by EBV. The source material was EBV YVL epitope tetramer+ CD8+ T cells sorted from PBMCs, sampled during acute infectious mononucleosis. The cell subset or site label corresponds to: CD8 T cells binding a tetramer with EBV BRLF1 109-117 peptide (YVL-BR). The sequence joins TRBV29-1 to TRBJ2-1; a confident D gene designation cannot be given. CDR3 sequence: CSVVRPPYNEQFF. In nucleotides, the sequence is TGCAGCGTTGTTCGACCCCCCTACAATGAGCAGTTCTTC.